This passage covers 14 T cell receptor beta chains from one sample sequenced in a study of shared clonotypes between healthy human individuals. Assay used: immunoSEQ multiplex PCR; TCRdb lists only in-frame clones, some missing. The table shows hundreds of thousands of clones, with approximately 74% occurring only once. The material sequenced was memory CD4+ T cells sorted from blood. Subset reported: CD45RA-negative fraction. These receptors all stem from a woman aged 30 to 39 in good health.

The sample holds a few counts of this clone. CDR3 loop: CASSPPGQGNVYGYTF. Here the CDR3 DNA reads TGTGCCAGCTCACCACCCGGTCAGGGGAACGTCTATGGCTACACCTTC. The chain joins TRBV18 to TRBJ1-2; D is possibly TRBD1 (6 bases). The germline V gene encodes CDR1 KGHSH and CDR2 LQKENI. V was trimmed by 0 bases and J by 4 bases, leaving 15 bases between them. This CDR3 spans 16 amino acids. The full variable domain, in which reference TRBV18 and TRBJ1-2 provide the parts outside the CDR3, is NAGVMQNPRHLVRRRGQEARLRCSPMKGHSHVYWYRQLPEEGLKFMVYLQKENIIDESGMPKERFSAEFPKEGPSILRIQQVVRGDSAAYFCASSPPGQGNVYGYTFGSGTRLTVV.

Only a few counts were recorded for this clone. The chain uses TRBV5-1 and TRBJ2-1, with no clear D. This CDR3 spans 14 amino acids. Trimming left V 5 bases short and J 1 base short, with 10 bases between. The germline V gene encodes CDR1 SGHRS and CDR2 YFSETQ. The CDR3 protein is CASRAQSSYNEQFF. In nucleotides, the CDR3 is TGCGCCAGCAGAGCACAGTCTTCCTACAATGAGCAGTTCTTC.

V gene TRBV28 combines with J gene TRBJ1-2; possibly TRBD1 for D (5 bases). V lost 7 bases, J lost 6 bases, and 21 bases lay in between. In germline, CDR1 is MDHEN, CDR2 SYDVKM. There are 15 residues in the CDR3. In nucleotides, the CDR3 is TGTGCCAGCACCTCCGGGGGGACCAAGCGGGATGGCTACACCTTC. Translated, it gives CASTSGGTKRDGYTF.

The rearrangement joins TRBV6-1 to TRBJ2-3, with TRBD2 matching over 9 bases. Germline values: CDR1 MNHNS, CDR2 SASEGT. This CDR3 is built from 18 residues. Losses at the gene ends were 4 bases for V and 2 bases for J; bases not matched to a gene: 13. The CDR3: CASSVPEFSSGATDTQYF. The DNA of the CDR3 is TGTGCCAGCAGTGTTCCCGAATTTTCTAGCGGGGCCACAGATACGCAGTATTTT.

This sequence joins TRBV30 and TRBJ2-3; possibly TRBD1 or TRBD2 for D (5 bases each). The V gene's germline CDR1 is GTSNPN and CDR2 SVGIG (reference sequence). The CDR3 sequence is 14 residues long. Trimming took off 3 bases at V and 0 bases at J, with 10 bases between the two ends. The CDR3 sequence: CAWRKGPSTDTQYF. Written as DNA, the CDR3 is TGTGCCTGGAGGAAGGGACCTAGCACAGATACGCAGTATTTT.

The chain combines TRBV28 with TRBJ2-3, with 10 bases fitting TRBD2. V lost 2 bases and J lost 1; bases outside the gene matches: 3. The CDR3 is made up of 16 amino acids. CDR1 and CDR2 (germline): MDHEN, SYDVKM. CDR3 region: CASSLGTSARTDTQYF. The CDR3 DNA sequence: TGTGCCAGCAGTTTAGGGACTAGCGCTCGCACAGATACGCAGTATTTT.

V usage is TRBV7-8 and J usage is TRBJ2-7; 11 nucleotides agree with TRBD1. Germline CDR1 reads SGHVS; CDR2 reads FQNEAQ. After removal of 5 bases from V and 6 bases from J, the junction contained 6 bases not matched to a gene. This CDR3 is 14 amino acids long. Written as DNA, the CDR3 is TGTGCCAGCAGCCGCCGGGACAGGGGGGGCGAGCAGTACTTC. It specifies CASSRRDRGGEQYF. Full variable domain (rest looked up from reference TRBV7-8 and TRBJ2-7): GAGVSQSPRYKVAKRGQDVALRCDPISGHVSLFWYQQALGQGPEFLTYFQNEAQLDKSGLPSDRFFAERPEGSVSTLKIQRTQQEDSAVYLCASSRRDRGGEQYFGPGTRLTVT.

V and J are TRBV5-4 and TRBJ2-7; 10 positions agree with TRBD2. This CDR3 region has 15 residues. V trimming: 4 bases; J trimming: 4 bases; junction bases outside the gene matches: 8. The germline CDR1 and CDR2 sequences are SGHNT and YYREEE (reference sequence). The CDR3 DNA is TGTGCCAGCAGCCTGTTGGCTAGCGGGAGATACGAGCAGTACTTC. This encodes CASSLLASGRYEQYF.

The chain carries TRBV4-2 and TRBJ2-7; D might be TRBD2 (5 bases). The V gene's germline CDR1 is LGHNA and CDR2 YNFKEQ. The CDR3 contains 13 residues. V lost 0 bases and J 5 bases, leaving 8 bases between the germline ends. For the CDR3, the DNA is TGTGCCAGCAGCCAAGAAATGCGGGACGAGCAGTACTTC. Amino acid sequence: CASSQEMRDEQYF.

This chain links TRBV9 with TRBJ2-7, with 10 bases identical to TRBD2. Trimming cost V 2 bases and J 4 bases; bases outside gene matches: 3. CDR3 size: 14 residues. The germline V gene has CDR1 SGDLS and CDR2 YYNGEE. CDR3 nucleotides: TGTGCCAGCAGCGTCCAGACTAGCGGGTACGAGCAGTACTTC. Amino acid sequence: CASSVQTSGYEQYF.

The rearrangement uses TRBV28 and TRBJ1-2; 10 bases are a match to TRBD1. The germline CDR1 and CDR2 sequences are MDHEN and SYDVKM. This CDR3 has 19 residues. V trimming: 3 bases; J trimming: 4 bases; junction bases outside the gene matches: 17. As DNA, the CDR3 is TGTGCCAGCAGTTTGGCAACCCTCTCCGGGACAGGGGTCGGCTATGGCTACACCTTC. This encodes CASSLATLSGTGVGYGYTF.

This clone has only a few counts. This chain links TRBV28 with TRBJ2-3, with D tentatively TRBD1 or TRBD2 (6 bases each). From germline, CDR1 is MDHEN and CDR2 SYDVKM. This CDR3 spans 16 amino acids. Deletions cut 2 bases from V and 3 bases from J, with 15 bases between. The CDR3 bases are TGTGCCAGCAGTTTAAGCGGAGGGGGGAGAACAGATACGCAGTATTTT. This codes for CASSLSGGGRTDTQYF.

J is TRBJ1-5 and V is TRBV28; no clear D. Germline CDR1 reads MDHEN; CDR2 reads SYDVKM. V shed 3 bases and J shed 4 bases, with 16 bases lying between them. This CDR3 spans 16 amino acids. The CDR3 DNA follows: TGTGCCAGCAGTTTGGTAGAAGGCGTCACGAATCAGCCCCAGCATTTT. Encoded protein: CASSLVEGVTNQPQHF.

The chain joins TRBV19 to TRBJ2-5; 7 bases match TRBD2. V shed 4 bases, J shed 3 bases, and the junction held 5 bases outside the gene matches. The germline CDR1 and CDR2 sequences are LNHDA and SQIVND (reference sequence). This CDR3 spans 14 amino acids. The CDR3 spells CASSRGLGEETQYF. The CDR3 DNA reads TGTGCCAGTAGTAGAGGACTAGGAGAAGAGACCCAGTACTTC.